This TCR beta chain was identified in a study of cytomegalovirus exposure and HLA in healthy donors. Whole-study findings and limits: Certain indistinguishable V segments, among them TRBV6-2 and TRBV6-3, were excluded. Later, TCR association rates were found to vary by HLA locus, highest for DRB1 and lowest for HLA-C. Productive rates of about 87% or about 30% were seen for most TCR beta V segments in an earlier analysis.

A note on this clone: The target antigen is unknown.

Amplification used 60 Vbeta primers and 13 Jbeta primers. Some clones are missing from TCRdb's copy, which holds only in-frame ones; the method was immunoSEQ multiplex PCR. The table shows approximately 190,000 clones, with 65% to 90% occurring only once. The CDR3 contains 17 residues. The germline gives CDR1 SGHDN, CDR2 FVKESK. Unmatched junction bases numbered 12, after V lost 4 bases and J lost 2 bases. The specimen was PBMCs. The V gene is TRBV14, the J gene TRBJ2-7; TRBD2 agrees at 9 bases. The receptor was derived from a man in his forties in good health and CMV-seropositive. The CDR3 sequence is CASSPLPGLAATYEQYF. DNA of the CDR3: TGTGCCAGCAGCCCTCTTCCGGGACTAGCCGCAACCTACGAGCAGTACTTC.